The 27 T cell receptor beta chains below all came from one sample that was sequenced in a study of neurological immune-mediated disorders. MiXCR was run by TCRdb on the 5' RACE reads, yielding one entry per CDR3 protein. Here the sample spans 11,000 to 15,000 distinct CDR3 sequences, less than 11% being singletons. Sequenced input: PBMCs. All receptors derive from a woman aged 40 to 50 in good health.

This clonotype occurred many times. The rearrangement links TRBV3-1 to TRBJ2-7, with unresolved D. Trimming removed 1 base from V and 4 bases from J, with 8 bases in between. The germline V gene has CDR1 LGHDT and CDR2 YNNKEL (reference sequence). This CDR3 comprises 13 residues. CDR3 in DNA: TGTGCCAGCAGCCAAGGAGGCAGGTACGAGCAGTACTTC. Its translation is CASSQGGRYEQYF.

This clonotype showed up many times. V usage is TRBV20-1 and J usage is TRBJ2-1; D is perhaps TRBD2 (6 bases). The CDR3 loop spans 14 amino acids. CDR1 and CDR2 (germline): DFQATT, SNEGSKA (reference sequence). Trimming stripped 5 bases from V and 8 bases from J, with 19 bases between. This chain's CDR3 is CSASRGARDDEQFF. CDR3 DNA: TGCAGTGCTTCTCGCGGGGCCCGTGACGATGAGCAGTTCTTC.

This clonotype has ten or more counts. The chain links TRBV5-1 to TRBJ2-1, with D perhaps matching TRBD1 (6 bases). The CDR3 consists of 19 residues. The germline gives CDR1 SGHRS, CDR2 YFSETQ. With 0 bases removed from V and 0 bases from J, the gap between germline ends came to 19 bases. The CDR3 loop reads CASSLGGLIRGSSYNEQFF. The CDR3 region has the DNA TGCGCCAGCAGCTTGGGGGGGCTGATCCGGGGAAGCTCCTACAATGAGCAGTTCTTC. The complete variable domain, with remaining parts taken from reference TRBV5-1 and TRBJ2-1, reads KAGVTQTPRYLIKTRGQQVTLSCSPISGHRSVSWYQQTPGQGLQFLFEYFSETQRNKGNFPGRFSGRQFSNSRSEMNVSTLELGDSALYLCASSLGGLIRGSSYNEQFFGPGTRLTVL.

This clonotype was found many times. V and J are TRBV10-3 and TRBJ2-3; 16 bases are shared with TRBD2. The CDR3 has 20 amino acids. V trimming: 6 bases; J trimming: 7 bases; junction bases outside the gene matches: 19. The germline gives CDR1 ENHRY, CDR2 SYGVKD. CDR3 sequence (DNA): TGTGCCATCAGCCGAGGGGGGACTAGCGGGGGGGCCGGAGAAAGTTATACGCAGTATTTT. Its protein product is CAISRGGTSGGAGESYTQYF.

This clonotype is termed hyperexpanded. V is TRBV7-2 and J is TRBJ1-4; D is unresolved. V was clipped by 1 base and J by 3 bases, with 3 bases between them. Germline V gene sequence: CDR1 SGHTA, CDR2 FQGNSA. This CDR3 spans 13 amino acids. The CDR3 protein is CASSLEANEKLFF. The CDR3, as DNA: TGTGCCAGCAGCTTAGAGGCTAATGAAAAACTGTTTTTT.

This clonotype was detected many times. The chain carries TRBV5-6 and TRBJ1-2; D ambiguous. The CDR3 has 14 amino acids. The germline V and J ends were trimmed by 3 bases and 2 bases, with 11 bases remaining between them. Germline lookup yields CDR1 SGHDT and CDR2 YYEEEE. This chain's CDR3 is CASSSQQENYGYTF. The CDR3 nucleotides read TGTGCCAGCAGCTCCCAGCAGGAGAACTATGGCTACACCTTC.

This clonotype was found many times. Here the CDR3 reads CSARPGSYEQYF. In nucleotides, the CDR3 is TGCAGTGCTAGACCCGGGAGTTACGAGCAGTACTTC. The chain joins TRBV20-1 to TRBJ2-7; maybe TRBD2 (6 bases). V lost 2 bases and J 4 bases, leaving 9 bases between the germline ends. The CDR3 is 12 amino acids. Germline V lookup: CDR1 DFQATT, CDR2 SNEGSKA (reference sequence).

This clonotype has at least ten counts. The chain recombines TRBV5-1 with TRBJ2-2, with 7 nucleotides matching TRBD1. J gave up 1 base and V 4 bases, and 4 bases lay outside the gene matches. The germline V gene encodes CDR1 SGHRS and CDR2 YFSETQ. The CDR3 runs to 15 residues. The CDR3 DNA is TGCGCCAGCAGCACGGGACAGAAGAACACCGGGGAGCTGTTTTTT. Protein: CASSTGQKNTGELFF.

At least ten counts were recorded for this clonotype. This chain joins TRBV15 and TRBJ2-2, with D perhaps TRBD2 (7 bases). CDR3 length equals 15 residues. The germline CDR1 and CDR2 sequences are LNHNV and YYDKDF (reference sequence). The V gene lost 0 bases and the J gene lost 5 bases, with 10 bases spanning the gap. CDR3 nucleotide sequence: TGTGCCACCAGCAGAGATCGGGGGGCGACCGGGGAGCTGTTTTTT. It is translated as CATSRDRGATGELFF.

This clonotype was seen ten or more times. The chain recombines TRBV12-3 or TRBV12-4 with TRBJ2-1; D might be TRBD1 or TRBD2, each matching 5 bases. V was shortened by 1 base and J by 7 bases, with 8 bases between the two germline ends. This CDR3 region has 13 residues. Written as DNA, the CDR3 is TGTGCCAGCAGTTTAGGGGACCCTAATGAGCAGTTCTTC. It yields the protein CASSLGDPNEQFF.

This clonotype was picked up one time. J is TRBJ2-7 and V is TRBV5-6; TRBD2 might be the D (5 bases). Germline lookup yields CDR1 SGHDT and CDR2 YYEEEE. The CDR3 has 14 amino acids. The germline V and J ends were trimmed by 4 bases and 3 bases, with 14 bases remaining between them. CDR3 sequence reads: CASSETHSVYEQYF. The CDR3 DNA reads as TGTGCCAGCAGCGAGACACATAGCGTCTACGAGCAGTACTTC.

This clonotype was recorded at least ten times. The chain recombines TRBV4-1 with TRBJ1-3, with 9 bases aligning to TRBD1. CDR1 and CDR2 (germline): MGHRA, YSYEKL. This CDR3 has 16 amino acids. J lost 8 bases, V lost 5 bases, and 13 bases had no gene match. The DNA for the CDR3 is TGCGCCAGCAGCTCTGACGGGACAGGGAATCCTCACACCATATATTTT. Protein sequence: CASSSDGTGNPHTIYF.

This clonotype was seen many times. The chain joins TRBV5-6 to TRBJ2-1; TRBD2 agrees at 8 bases. After removal of 2 bases from V and 3 bases from J, the junction contained 4 bases not matched to a gene. Germline lookup yields CDR1 SGHDT and CDR2 YYEEEE. This CDR3 comprises 15 residues. The DNA of the CDR3 is TGTGCCAGCAGCTTAGGAGCGGGAGTCTACAATGAGCAGTTCTTC. This translates into CASSLGAGVYNEQFF. The entire variable domain, with the rest obtained from reference TRBV5-6 and TRBJ2-1, is as follows: DAGVTQSPTHLIKTRGQQVTLRCSPKSGHDTVSWYQQALGQGPQFIFQYYEEEERQRGNFPDRFSGHQFPNYSSELNVNALLLGDSALYLCASSLGAGVYNEQFFGPGTRLTVL.

This clonotype came up many times. The rearrangement links TRBV3-1 to TRBJ2-3, with 14 bases matching TRBD2. The CDR3 totals 16 residues. V was pared by 4 bases and J by 3 bases, with 3 bases of the junction left unmatched. Germline V gene lookup returns CDR1 LGHDT and CDR2 YNNKEL (reference sequence). The DNA for the CDR3 is TGTGCCAGCAGCCTGGGACTAGCGGGAGTGACAGATACGCAGTATTTT. Encoded protein: CASSLGLAGVTDTQYF.

This chain uses TRBV28 with TRBJ1-1; D might be TRBD1 (5 bases). The CDR3 is made up of 14 amino acids. Germline CDR1 MDHEN, CDR2 SYDVKM. Trimming pared 6 bases from V and 4 bases from J, leaving 15 bases between. The CDR3 DNA is TGTGCCAGCAGGGGCCCCGCAGGGTTCACTGAAGCTTTCTTT. Residues: CASRGPAGFTEAFF.

By share, this clonotype ranks as medium-sized (0.01 to 0.1%). V is TRBV29-1 and J is TRBJ2-5, with 9 bases fitting TRBD1. The CDR3 is made up of 16 amino acids. J lost 4 bases, V lost 3 bases, and 12 bases had no gene match. Looked up from germline, CDR1 is SQVTM and CDR2 is ANQGSEA. The CDR3: CSVEPPGQGKRETQYF. For the CDR3, the DNA is TGCAGCGTTGAGCCTCCCGGACAGGGGAAGCGAGAGACCCAGTACTTC.

This clonotype has ten or more counts. J is TRBJ2-1 and V is TRBV6-6; 13 nucleotides align to TRBD2. There are 17 residues in the CDR3. The V segment lost 7 bases and the J segment 6 bases; nucleotides outside the gene matches: 12. The V gene's germline CDR1 is MNHNY and CDR2 SVGAGI (reference sequence). CDR3 sequence reads: CASTITSGRASINEQFF. CDR3 coding DNA: TGTGCCAGCACGATCACTAGCGGGAGGGCCTCGATCAATGAGCAGTTCTTC.

This clonotype was counted only a few times. The gene calls are TRBV30 and TRBJ2-1; D is undetermined. The CDR3 sequence is 10 residues long. The V and J ends lost 2 bases and 7 bases respectively, with 3 bases between them. Germline lookup yields CDR1 GTSNPN and CDR2 SVGIG (reference sequence). The CDR3 bases are TGTGCCTGGAGTTTAAATGAGCAGTTCTTC. It specifies CAWSLNEQFF. The whole variable domain, filled in from reference TRBV30 and TRBJ2-1, reads SQTIHQWPATLVQPVGSPLSLECTVEGTSNPNLYWYRQAAGRGLQLLFYSVGIGQISSEVPQNLSASRPQDRQFILSSKKLLLSDSGFYLCAWSLNEQFFGPGTRLTVL.

This chain uses TRBV20-1 with TRBJ2-7; D is possibly TRBD1 (5 bases). Trimming removed 6 bases from V and 2 bases from J, with 17 bases in between. The CDR3 length is 14 residues. Germline CDR1 and CDR2: DFQATT and SNEGSKA (reference sequence). This chain's CDR3 is CSAAPREIPYEQYF. The CDR3 DNA sequence: TGCAGTGCCGCCCCCAGGGAAATTCCCTACGAGCAGTACTTC.

This chain uses TRBV20-1 with TRBJ2-1; 9 nucleotides line up with TRBD1. Germline V lookup: CDR1 DFQATT, CDR2 SNEGSKA (reference sequence). This CDR3 contains 17 residues. V gave up 5 bases and J gave up 0 bases; unmatched junction bases: 11. CDR3 sequence (DNA): TGCAGTGCTTATATCACAGGGGGCGCAGACTCCTACAATGAGCAGTTCTTC. Protein sequence: CSAYITGGADSYNEQFF.

The sample holds many counts of this clonotype. This sequence joins TRBV5-5 and TRBJ2-2; tentative D call: TRBD1 (6 bases). Germline loops: CDR1 SGHKS, CDR2 YYEKEE (reference sequence). V was clipped by 3 bases and J by 3 bases, with 9 bases between them. This CDR3 comprises 14 residues. CDR3 nucleotide sequence: TGTGCCAGCAGCTCGGACAGCTACACCGGGGAGCTGTTTTTT. Its protein product is CASSSDSYTGELFF.

This clonotype was picked up many times. V is TRBV27 and J is TRBJ2-7; perhaps TRBD2 as D (6 bases). This CDR3 is built from 15 residues. The germline CDR1 and CDR2 sequences are MNHEY and SMNVEV (reference sequence). The ends were cut back, 3 bases at V and 6 bases at J, with 18 bases in the middle. The CDR3 loop is CASSLRGPLGGEQYF. The CDR3 DNA sequence: TGTGCCAGCAGTTTGCGAGGGCCCCTCGGGGGCGAGCAGTACTTC.

This clonotype was seen at least ten times. CDR3 in DNA: TGTGCCAGCAGCTACTTAGGGGGGGAATCCTACGAGCAGTACTTC. It encodes CASSYLGGESYEQYF. The V call is TRBV12-3 or TRBV12-4, the J call TRBJ2-7, with D possibly TRBD2 on 7 matching bases. The CDR3 totals 15 residues. The V gene lost 6 bases and the J gene lost 1 base, with 16 bases spanning the gap.

This clonotype was found many times. One junction end does not reproduce the germline sequence, and a read error may be involved. In nucleotides, the CDR3 is TGTGCCAGCAGCTTGGAACAGGAGGGCAAGTTC. This gives the protein CASSLEQEGKF. The chain recombines TRBV5-5 with TRBJ1-2; weak D call: TRBD1 (5 bases). This CDR3 comprises 11 residues. The germline V gene encodes CDR1 SGHKS and CDR2 YYEKEE (reference sequence).

This clonotype showed up many times. The chain employs TRBV12-3 or TRBV12-4 and TRBJ1-1, with a weak D call TRBD1 (6 bases). The CDR3 runs to 14 residues. Trimming pared 7 bases from V and 0 bases from J, leaving 12 bases between. The CDR3, as DNA: TGTGCCAGCAAGAGGGGGTTCCTGAACACTGAAGCTTTCTTT. It yields the protein CASKRGFLNTEAFF.

This clonotype was seen repeatedly, ten times or more. The chain carries TRBV7-2 and TRBJ2-2, with D possibly matching TRBD2 (5 bases). The CDR3 spans 13 residues. V was pared by 5 bases and J by 7 bases, with 11 bases between. Germline CDR1 is SGHTA and CDR2 is FQGNSA. CDR3 sequence (DNA): TGTGCCAGCAGCCTCGGACTTATCGGGGAGCTGTTTTTT. Amino acids: CASSLGLIGELFF.

This clonotype appeared many times. V is TRBV5-1 and J is TRBJ2-3; D is unclear. Per the germline V gene, CDR1 is SGHRS and CDR2 is YFSETQ. The V end lost 1 base, the J end lost 5 bases, and 8 bases lay between the germline ends. The CDR3 has 13 amino acids. DNA of the CDR3: TGCGCCAGCAGCTTGTCGTACGGAGATACGCAGTATTTT. It yields the protein CASSLSYGDTQYF.